The 15 T cell receptor beta chains in this list originate from one sample, sequenced in a study of cytomegalovirus exposure and HLA in healthy donors. Primers: 60 Vbeta forward and 13 Jbeta reverse. Assay: immunoSEQ multiplex PCR; the TCRdb copy retains only in-frame clones and omits some. The sample includes about 120,000 clones, 80% seen only once; the top ten take 7.5% to 9%. The sample comprised PBMCs. Receptors originate from a female donor in good health and CMV-seropositive.

This chain uses TRBV7-2 with TRBJ1-1; D remains unclear. With 1 base removed from V and 1 base from J, the gap between germline ends came to 4 bases. CDR3 length: 13 amino acids. The germline CDR1 and CDR2 sequences are SGHTA and FQGNSA. The CDR3 nucleotides read TGTGCCAGCAGCTTAGGACAGAACACTGAAGCTTTCTTT. It specifies CASSLGQNTEAFF.

This clone has only a few counts. The chain joins TRBV14 to TRBJ1-6, with 7 bases fitting TRBD1. This CDR3 is 15 amino acids long. Germline CDR1 SGHDN, CDR2 FVKESK. J was trimmed by 7 bases and V by 1 base; bases with no gene match: 4. CDR3 amino acids: CASSQARGVNSPLHF. The CDR3 region has the DNA TGTGCCAGCAGCCAAGCCAGGGGGGTAAATTCACCCCTCCACTTT.

The chain combines TRBV18 with TRBJ2-7, with 10 bases fitting TRBD1. CDR1 and CDR2 (germline): KGHSH, LQKENI. V trimming: 3 bases; J trimming: 4 bases; junction bases outside the gene matches: 9. The CDR3 loop spans 16 amino acids. For the CDR3, the DNA is TGTGCCAGCTCACCCGAGAACGGGACAGGGGTTTACGAGCAGTACTTC. This gives the protein CASSPENGTGVYEQYF.

V usage is TRBV6-5 and J usage is TRBJ2-3, with D possibly TRBD1 on 6 matching bases. With 11 bases removed from V and 1 base from J, the gap between germline ends came to 13 bases. The CDR3 is made up of 13 amino acids. Germline V gives CDR1 MNHEY, CDR2 SVGAGI. The CDR3 sequence: CAVQGDGTDTQYF. The CDR3, as DNA: TGTGCCGTACAGGGTGACGGCACAGATACGCAGTATTTT.

The chain joins TRBV12-5 to TRBJ1-4; perhaps TRBD1 as D (6 bases). The CDR3 consists of 15 residues. Looked up from germline, CDR1 is LGHNT and CDR2 is FRNRAP. Trimming left V 6 bases short and J 5 bases short, with 16 bases between. The CDR3: CASGTGSGDNEKLFF. CDR3 nucleotides: TGTGCTAGTGGCACAGGGTCCGGCGACAATGAAAAACTGTTTTTT. Based on the CDR3 plus reference TRBV12-5 and TRBJ1-4, the full variable domain is DARVTQTPRHKVTEMGQEVTMRCQPILGHNTVFWYRQTMMQGLELLAYFRNRAPLDDSGMPKDRFSAEMPDATLATLKIQPSEPRDSAVYFCASGTGSGDNEKLFFGSGTQLSVL.

The chain carries TRBV10-3 and TRBJ2-7; D is possibly TRBD1 (5 bases). CDR3 length: 14 residues. Trimming took 5 bases from V and 0 from J, leaving 11 bases between them. CDR1 and CDR2 (germline): ENHRY, SYGVKD. CDR3: CAISSDRSSYEQYF. In nucleotides, the CDR3 is TGTGCCATCAGTTCCGACAGAAGCTCCTACGAGCAGTACTTC.

This clone has a handful of counts. The genes are TRBV5-6 and TRBJ1-3, with D maybe TRBD1 (6 bases). CDR1 is SGHDT and CDR2 is YYEEEE in the germline V gene. Trimming took off 4 bases at V and 6 bases at J, with 14 bases between the two ends. The CDR3 has 14 residues. This chain's CDR3 is CASSPEAGANTIYF. CDR3 sequence (DNA): TGTGCCAGCAGCCCCGAGGCGGGGGCAAACACCATATATTTT.

V and J are TRBV18 and TRBJ1-4, with 9 bases that match TRBD1. Germline CDR1 and CDR2: KGHSH and LQKENI. The CDR3 runs to 15 residues. The V segment lost 2 bases and the J segment 7 bases; nucleotides outside the gene matches: 5. CDR3 protein: CASSPDRGKSEKLFF. The DNA of the CDR3 is TGTGCCAGCTCACCAGACAGGGGGAAGAGTGAAAAACTGTTTTTT.

The rearrangement uses TRBV5-1 and TRBJ2-1; 11 nucleotides align to TRBD1. Germline-derived CDR1 and CDR2 are SGHRS and YFSETQ. The CDR3 loop spans 17 amino acids. V gave up 5 bases and J gave up 0 bases; unmatched junction bases: 7. The CDR3 spells CASRPPGTGGSYNEQFF. Written as DNA, the CDR3 is TGCGCCAGCAGACCTCCGGGGACAGGGGGCTCCTACAATGAGCAGTTCTTC.

This chain connects TRBV30 to TRBJ1-2, with D uncertain. Germline-derived CDR1 and CDR2 are GTSNPN and SVGIG (reference sequence). This CDR3 has 13 amino acids. Trimming pared 2 bases from V and 0 bases from J, leaving 7 bases between. CDR3 region: CAWSPRANYGYTF. As DNA, the CDR3 is TGTGCCTGGAGTCCTAGAGCTAACTATGGCTACACCTTC.

The V gene is TRBV7-3, the J gene TRBJ1-1; no reliable D call. The V gene lost 2 bases and the J gene lost 7 bases, with 11 bases spanning the gap. The CDR3 is 13 residues long. Per the germline V gene, CDR1 is SGHTA and CDR2 is FQGTGA. CDR3 residues: CASSLGPSLEAFF. CDR3 DNA: TGTGCCAGCAGCTTAGGCCCCTCGCTTGAAGCTTTCTTT. Together with reference TRBV7-3 and TRBJ1-1, the CDR3 gives the full variable domain: GAGVSQTPSNKVTEKGKYVELRCDPISGHTALYWYRQSLGQGPEFLIYFQGTGAADDSGLPNDRFFAVRPEGSVSTLKIQRTERGDSAVYLCASSLGPSLEAFFGQGTRLTVV.

The chain is built from TRBV6-5 and TRBJ1-5; D ambiguous. This CDR3 has 16 amino acids. Deletions cut 0 bases from V and 0 bases from J, with 9 bases between. Germline CDR1 reads MNHEY; CDR2 reads SVGAGI. This CDR3 is CASSYSRQTSNQPQHF. The CDR3 region has the DNA TGTGCCAGCAGTTACTCGAGGCAGACTAGCAATCAGCCCCAGCATTTT.

The rearrangement links TRBV18 to TRBJ1-2; unclear D gene. Germline loops: CDR1 KGHSH, CDR2 LQKENI. The CDR3 totals 16 residues. V lost 1 base and J lost 4, with 16 bases in between. CDR3 residues: CASSPQNAVAGYGYTF. CDR3 coding DNA: TGTGCCAGCTCACCACAGAACGCTGTGGCGGGCTATGGCTACACCTTC.

CDR3 bases: TGTGCCAGCAGCTCCGGGACCGGGACTAGCTACAATGAGCAGTTCTTC. Amino acids: CASSSGTGTSYNEQFF. The rearrangement joins TRBV11-2 to TRBJ2-1, with 8 positions matching TRBD2. The V and J ends lost 4 bases and 3 bases, in that order; junction bases with no gene match: 8. From germline, CDR1 is SGHAT and CDR2 FQNNGV. The CDR3 loop spans 16 amino acids.

The genes are TRBV5-1 and TRBJ1-6; the match to TRBD1 covers 9 bases. The ends lost 4 bases at V and 7 bases at J; junction bases unmatched: 6. The germline gives CDR1 SGHRS, CDR2 YFSETQ. The CDR3 loop spans 15 amino acids. This CDR3 is CASSPGTGTNSPLHF. As DNA, the CDR3 is TGCGCCAGCAGCCCGGGGACAGGGACAAATTCACCCCTCCACTTT.